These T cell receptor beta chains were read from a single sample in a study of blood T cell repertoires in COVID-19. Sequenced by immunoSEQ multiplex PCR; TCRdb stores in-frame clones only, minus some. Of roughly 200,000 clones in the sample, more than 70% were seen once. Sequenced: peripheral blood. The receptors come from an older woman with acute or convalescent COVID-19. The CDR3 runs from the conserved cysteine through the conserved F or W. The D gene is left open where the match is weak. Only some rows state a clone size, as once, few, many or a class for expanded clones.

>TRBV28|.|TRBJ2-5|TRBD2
TGTGCCAGCAGTACCCCTCGACTAGCGGGAGACCAAGAGACCCAGTACTTC
CASSTPRLAGDQETQYF
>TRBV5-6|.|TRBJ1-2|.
TGTGCCAGCAGCTCCTGGCCGACGGAGGCTGGCTACACCTTC
CASSSWPTEAGYTF
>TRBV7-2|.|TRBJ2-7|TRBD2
TGTGCCAGCAGCATCGGACTAGCTACATACGAGCAGTACTTC
CASSIGLATYEQYF
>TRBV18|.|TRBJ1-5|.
TGTGCCAGCTCACCGACCGACAGCGTCAATCAGCCCCAGCATTTT
CASSPTDSVNQPQHF
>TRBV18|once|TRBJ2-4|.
TGTGCCAGCTCACTTATCCAGGGGATAGCCAAAAACATTCAGTACTTC
CASSLIQGIAKNIQYF
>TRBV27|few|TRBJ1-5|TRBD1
TGTGCCAGCAGTCCAGAAGGGACAGGGGGCCGCCTGAGAGGAGGTCAGCCCCAGCATTTT
CASSPEGTGGRLRGGQPQHF
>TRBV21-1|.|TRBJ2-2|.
TGTGCCAGCTTGTCCCCGACCGAAGGGACAGGGAGCACCGGGGAGCTGTTTTTT
CASLSPTEGTGSTGELFF
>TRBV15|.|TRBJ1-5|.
TGTGCCACCAGCAGAGACAGTCAGCCCCAGCATTTT
CATSRDSQPQHF
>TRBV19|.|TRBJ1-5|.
TGTGCCAGCCAAGGGGGGGACCTCAATCAGCCCCAGCATTTT
CASQGGDLNQPQHF
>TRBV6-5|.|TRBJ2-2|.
TGTGCCAGTACTGGTGGTGTATCCGGGGAGCTGTTTTTT
CASTGGVSGELFF
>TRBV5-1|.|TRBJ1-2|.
TGCGCCAGCAGCTTGGCTTCCAGGGGAACTAACTATGGCTACACCTTC
CASSLASRGTNYGYTF
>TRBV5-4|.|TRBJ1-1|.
TGTGCCAGCAGCCGGAACAGTCTCCCTGAAGCTTTCTTT
CASSRNSLPEAFF
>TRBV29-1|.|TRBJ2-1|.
TGCAGCGTTCCGACTTACAATGAGCAGTTCTTC
CSVPTYNEQFF
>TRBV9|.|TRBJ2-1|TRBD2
TGTGCCAGCAGCGTAGGCGCGGGAGGGCCTAATGAGCAGTTCTTC
CASSVGAGGPNEQFF
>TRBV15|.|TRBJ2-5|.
TGTGCCACCAGCAGAGATCTGCGGGGAGCAGGGCAAGAGACCCAGTACTTC
CATSRDLRGAGQETQYF
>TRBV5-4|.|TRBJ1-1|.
TGTGCCACTGAGGGGAACACTGAAGCTTTCTTT
CATEGNTEAFF
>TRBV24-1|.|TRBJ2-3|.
TGTGCCACCAGCCCTGAGGAGGCGCCTAGCACAGATACGCAGTATTTT
CATSPEEAPSTDTQYF
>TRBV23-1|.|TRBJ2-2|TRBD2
TGCGCCAGCAGTCAATCGGAGACTTCAGCTCTAGCGGGGGCGAACACCGGGGAGCTGTTTTTT
CASSQSETSALAGANTGELFF
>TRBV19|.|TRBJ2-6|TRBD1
TGTGCCAGTCAAACAGGGGTCTCTGGGGCCAACGTCCTGACTTTC
CASQTGVSGANVLTF
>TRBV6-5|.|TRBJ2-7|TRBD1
TGTGCCAGCAGTCAGACAGGGATTGCCTACGAGCAGTACTTC
CASSQTGIAYEQYF
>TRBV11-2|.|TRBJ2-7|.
TGTGCCAGCAGCTTAGATCTACAGGTGTACGAGCAGTACTTC
CASSLDLQVYEQYF
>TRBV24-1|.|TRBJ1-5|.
TGTGCCACCAGCCGGGGTTCCAATCAGCCCCAGCATTTT
CATSRGSNQPQHF
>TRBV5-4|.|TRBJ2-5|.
TGTGCCAGCAGCCCCCGGACTCTGGAGACCCAGTACTTC
CASSPRTLETQYF
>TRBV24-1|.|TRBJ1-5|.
TGTGCCACCAGTCCGGCAGGGAATCAGCCCCAGCATTTT
CATSPAGNQPQHF
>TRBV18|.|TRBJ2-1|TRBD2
TGTGCCAGCTCACCATCGGTCCCGCTAGCGGGAGTCAATGAGCAGTTCTTC
CASSPSVPLAGVNEQFF
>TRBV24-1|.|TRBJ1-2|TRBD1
TGTGCCACCAGTGATTCGGGGACAGTCGGAGGCTACACCTTC
CATSDSGTVGGYTF
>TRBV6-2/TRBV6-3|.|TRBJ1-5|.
TGTGCCAGCAGTTACGGAGGGGCGGGCAATCAGCCCCAGCATTTT
CASSYGGAGNQPQHF
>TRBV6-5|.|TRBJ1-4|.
TGTGCCAGCAGTCGAGGAATAGGAGAAAAACTGTTTTTT
CASSRGIGEKLFF
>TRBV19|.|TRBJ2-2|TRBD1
TGTGCCAGTAGTATTCGGACAGGGCGCGGCACCGGGGAGCTGTTTTTT
CASSIRTGRGTGELFF
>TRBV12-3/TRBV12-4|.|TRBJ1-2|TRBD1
TGTGCCAGCAGTACCGGGACAGGGTATGGCTACACCTTC
CASSTGTGYGYTF
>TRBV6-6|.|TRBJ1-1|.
TGTGCCAGCAGTTACAGGGGTACCGCTGAAGCTTTCTTT
CASSYRGTAEAFF
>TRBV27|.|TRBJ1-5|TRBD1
TGTGCCAGCAGTGCCCGGACAGGACGCAATCAGCCCCAGCATTTT
CASSARTGRNQPQHF
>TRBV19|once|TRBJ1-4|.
TGTGCCAGTAGCATACAGGGCACGGCTAATGAAAAACTGTTTTTT
CASSIQGTANEKLFF
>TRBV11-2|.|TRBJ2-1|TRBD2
TGTGCCAGCAGCTTCCTGACTAGCGTGGATGAGCAGTTCTTC
CASSFLTSVDEQFF
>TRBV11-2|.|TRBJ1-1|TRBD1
TGTGCCAGCAGCCCGGGACAGGGGAAGAGCATGCGTTTGAACACTGAAGCTTTCTTT
CASSPGQGKSMRLNTEAFF
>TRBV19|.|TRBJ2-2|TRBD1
TGTGCCAGTAGTATTAAGGACAGGGGAACCGGGGAGCTGTTTTTT
CASSIKDRGTGELFF
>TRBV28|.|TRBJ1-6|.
TGTGCCAGCAGTTTAGGCACACATTCACCCCTCCACTTT
CASSLGTHSPLHF
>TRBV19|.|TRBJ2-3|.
TGTGCCACCGTCCAACGGTCGGGAGAGTCCACAGATACGCAGTATTTT
CATVQRSGESTDTQYF
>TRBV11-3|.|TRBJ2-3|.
TGTGCCAGCAGCTTAGGATCGGGAGATACGCAGTATTTT
CASSLGSGDTQYF
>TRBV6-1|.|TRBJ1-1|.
TGTGCCAGCAGTGAAGTAGGGTTGGGGAGAACTGAAGCTTTCTTT
CASSEVGLGRTEAFF
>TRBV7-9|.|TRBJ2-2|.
TGTGCCAGCAGCTTACCCTCTGGGGAGCTGTTTTTT
CASSLPSGELFF
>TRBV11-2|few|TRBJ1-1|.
TGTGCCAGCAGCTTAGATCCGAGTCCCTCCTCTGAAGCTTTCTTT
CASSLDPSPSSEAFF
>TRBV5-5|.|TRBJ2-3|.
TGTGCCAGCAGCCCCGGACATACTAGCACAGATACGCAGTATTTT
CASSPGHTSTDTQYF
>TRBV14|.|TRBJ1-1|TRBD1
TGTGCCAGCAGCCCCCTCGACAGGGAGGTAGCTTTCTTT
CASSPLDREVAFF
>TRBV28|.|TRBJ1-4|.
TGTGCCAGCAGCTCTAGGGGTGAAAAACTGTTTTTT
CASSSRGEKLFF
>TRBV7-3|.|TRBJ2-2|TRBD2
TGTGCCAGCAGCATTAGCGGGAGTGACGGGGAGCTGTTTTTT
CASSISGSDGELFF
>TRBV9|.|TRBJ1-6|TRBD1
TGTGCCAGCAGCGTAGGAGGTGGACAGGGCGGATCACCCCTCCACTTT
CASSVGGGQGGSPLHF
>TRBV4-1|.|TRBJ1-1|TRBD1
TGCGCCAGCAGCCAAGAAGCTGGGACAGGGGGCAGCACTGAAGCTTTCTTT
CASSQEAGTGGSTEAFF
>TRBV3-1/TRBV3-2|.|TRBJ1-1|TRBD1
TGTGCCAGCAGCCTTACAGGGGGTGGCACTGAAGCTTTCTTT
CASSLTGGGTEAFF
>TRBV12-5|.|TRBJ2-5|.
TGTGCTAGTAGCCCCCAGGGACAAGAGACCCAGTACTTC
CASSPQGQETQYF
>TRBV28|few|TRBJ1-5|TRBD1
TGTGCCAGCAGCTCGACAGGGAGCAATCAGCCCCAGCATTTT
CASSSTGSNQPQHF
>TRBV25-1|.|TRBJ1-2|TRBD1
TGTGCCAGCAGTCCCGTTGGGACAGGAGGTGGCTACACCTTC
CASSPVGTGGGYTF
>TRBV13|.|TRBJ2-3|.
TGTGCCAGCAGACAGGGCCGCACAGATACGCAGTATTTT
CASRQGRTDTQYF
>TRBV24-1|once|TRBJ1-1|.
TGTGCCACCAGTGTTGGGGGCGTGGGGGACACTGAAGCTTTCTTT
CATSVGGVGDTEAFF
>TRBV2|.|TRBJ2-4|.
TGTGCCAGCAGTGGGGGCAACATTCAGTACTTC
CASSGGNIQYF